The 32 T cell receptor beta chains below all came from one sample that was sequenced in a study of shared clonotypes between healthy human individuals. Sequencing used immunoSEQ multiplex PCR; TCRdb keeps in-frame clones, though not all of them. This table holds approximately 1.4 million clones, 95% to 99% found once. Sequenced input: naive CD4+ T cells sorted from blood. Documented subset: CD45RA+ positively selected. The receptors were sampled from a man aged 30 to 45 in good health.

The chain couples TRBV5-1 to TRBJ2-5, with 9 bases fitting TRBD1. Unmatched junction bases numbered 7, after V lost 4 bases and J lost 3 bases. CDR1 is SGHRS and CDR2 is YFSETQ in the germline V gene. The CDR3 runs 15 residues. CDR3 loop: CASSLETGGEETQYF. CDR3 sequence (DNA): TGCGCCAGCAGCCTAGAGACAGGGGGAGAAGAGACCCAGTACTTC.

The J gene is TRBJ2-7, the V gene TRBV27; D perhaps matches TRBD2 (5 bases). Between the trimmed V and J ends, which lost 6 bases and 2 bases, there was a span of 17 bases. Germline assignment: CDR1 MNHEY and CDR2 SMNVEV (reference sequence). This CDR3 spans 15 amino acids. CDR3 sequence (DNA): TGTGCCAGCAGCCCCGCCGGAGAGGGCACCTACGAGCAGTACTTC. This codes for CASSPAGEGTYEQYF.

This clone has just a few counts. Other DNA sequences within the sample encode an identical CDR3. The rearrangement joins TRBV18 to TRBJ1-5, with D hard to call. This CDR3 has 12 amino acids. Looked up from germline, CDR1 is KGHSH and CDR2 is LQKENI. The V end was cut by 3 bases, the J end by 7 bases, with 7 bases between. CDR3 loop: CASSPLGQPQHF. CDR3 DNA sequence: TGTGCCAGCTCACCCCTGGGCCAGCCCCAGCATTTT.

The genes are TRBV19 and TRBJ2-5; no reliable D call. Germline CDR1 and CDR2: LNHDA and SQIVND (reference sequence). This CDR3 has 13 residues. V lost 5 bases, J lost 4 bases, and 11 bases lay in between. CDR3 in amino acids: CASSRDGGETQYF. In DNA, the CDR3 is TGTGCCAGTAGTCGAGATGGCGGAGAGACCCAGTACTTC.

The V and J genes are TRBV5-1 and TRBJ2-1; possible D gene TRBD1, 5 bases. The length of the CDR3 is 16 residues. V lost 5 bases to trimming and J lost 6 bases, with 21 bases between them. Per germline, CDR1 SGHRS and CDR2 YFSETQ. The CDR3 DNA is TGCGCCAGCAGTATCCCCGCTACGGCAGGGTCCAATGAGCAGTTCTTC. This sequence encodes CASSIPATAGSNEQFF.

The chain is built from TRBV18 and TRBJ2-2; tentatively, D is TRBD1 or TRBD2 (6 bases each). Trimming pared 4 bases from V and 7 bases from J, leaving 16 bases between. From germline, CDR1 is KGHSH and CDR2 LQKENI. The CDR3 covers 15 residues. As DNA, the CDR3 is TGTGCCAGCTCACTAACCGGGGGCGGACTCGGGGAGCTGTTTTTT. This sequence encodes CASSLTGGGLGELFF.

The CDR3 coding sequence is TGTGCCAGCTCACCGCGGACGGACAGGGATCCTGACTACACCTTC. Protein product: CASSPRTDRDPDYTF. The gene calls are TRBV18 and TRBJ1-2; TRBD1 agrees at 8 bases. The CDR3 spans 15 residues. In germline, CDR1 is KGHSH, CDR2 LQKENI. V dropped 3 bases and J dropped 10; count of bases not matched to a gene: 13.

For this clone: Other nucleotide sequences in the sample specify the same CDR3. V usage is TRBV5-1 and J usage is TRBJ2-3; D gene unclear. V shed 0 bases and J shed 3 bases, with 8 bases lying between them. The CDR3 has 14 residues. CDR1 and CDR2 from the germline V gene are SGHRS and YFSETQ. The CDR3 here is CASSLDLGTDTQYF. In DNA, the CDR3 is TGCGCCAGCAGCTTGGATCTGGGGACAGATACGCAGTATTTT. The variable domain in full, with the rest retrieved from reference TRBV5-1 and TRBJ2-3, is KAGVTQTPRYLIKTRGQQVTLSCSPISGHRSVSWYQQTPGQGLQFLFEYFSETQRNKGNFPGRFSGRQFSNSRSEMNVSTLELGDSALYLCASSLDLGTDTQYFGPGTRLTVL.

V and J are TRBV11-2 and TRBJ2-7, with D tentatively TRBD1 (5 bases). The CDR3 covers 17 residues. CDR1 is SGHAT, CDR2 FQNNGV, per germline. The V end was cut by 4 bases, the J end by 1 base, with 20 bases between. CDR3 region: CASSSLRAPAWSYEQYF. CDR3 nucleotide sequence: TGTGCCAGCAGCTCTCTCAGGGCTCCCGCCTGGTCCTACGAGCAGTACTTC. Drawing the rest from reference TRBV11-2 and TRBJ2-7, the complete variable domain is EAGVAQSPRYKIIEKRQSVAFWCNPISGHATLYWYQQILGQGPKLLIQFQNNGVVDDSQLPKDRFSAERLKGVDSTLKIQPAKLEDSAVYLCASSSLRAPAWSYEQYFGPGTRLTVT.

This chain's CDR3 is CASSSGQGSRYEQYF. Written as DNA, the CDR3 is TGCGCCAGCAGCTCAGGACAGGGAAGCCGGTACGAGCAGTACTTC. The chain uses TRBV5-1 and TRBJ2-7; 8 bases fit TRBD1. This CDR3 has 15 residues. V lost 3 bases and J lost 4; bases outside the gene matches: 9. In germline, CDR1 is SGHRS, CDR2 YFSETQ.

This chain joins TRBV18 and TRBJ2-1; 8 bases fit TRBD2. CDR1 is KGHSH and CDR2 is LQKENI in the germline V gene. Trimming cost V 3 bases and J 8 bases; bases outside gene matches: 9. The CDR3 has 15 residues. The CDR3 sequence: CASSPFSGSDYEQFF. The CDR3 DNA sequence: TGTGCCAGCTCACCTTTCAGCGGGAGTGACTATGAGCAGTTCTTC.

This clone has only one observation. The chain links TRBV5-5 to TRBJ1-1, with D hard to call. Germline assignment: CDR1 SGHKS and CDR2 YYEKEE (reference sequence). Trimming removed 6 bases from V and 0 bases from J, with 18 bases in between. The CDR3 spans 16 residues. The CDR3 protein is CASTYSSIGMNTEAFF. The CDR3 DNA reads TGTGCCAGCACCTATTCATCTATTGGAATGAACACTGAAGCTTTCTTT.

The CDR3 spells CASSFWRGEVFTEAFF. CDR3 nucleotide sequence: TGTGCCAGCAGCTTTTGGAGGGGGGAAGTTTTCACTGAAGCTTTCTTT. J is TRBJ1-1 and V is TRBV5-4; possible D gene TRBD1, 6 bases. This CDR3 contains 16 residues. The V gene's germline CDR1 is SGHNT and CDR2 YYREEE (reference sequence). V lost 2 bases, J lost 4 bases, and 18 bases lay in between.

The chain employs TRBV5-6 and TRBJ1-5; no firm D call. Trimming pared 3 bases from V and 6 bases from J, leaving 10 bases between. There are 13 residues in the CDR3. The germline CDR1 and CDR2 sequences are SGHDT and YYEEEE. CDR3 sequence (DNA): TGTGCCAGCAGCTCGGGAGCTAGTCAGCCCCAGCATTTT. Encoded protein: CASSSGASQPQHF.

This clone has just one count. The chain employs TRBV6-1 and TRBJ1-3; D is uncertain. The CDR3 sequence is 14 residues long. The V end lost 2 bases, the J end lost 2 bases, and 7 bases lay between the germline ends. The germline V gene has CDR1 MNHNS and CDR2 SASEGT. The CDR3 coding sequence is TGTGCCAGCAGTGAAAGTAGGGCTGGAAACACCATATATTTT. Its translation: CASSESRAGNTIYF.

This chain joins TRBV7-6 and TRBJ2-7; D gene uncertain. This CDR3 comprises 10 residues. CDR1 and CDR2 (germline): SGHVS, FNYEAQ. V lost 5 bases and J 11 bases, leaving 10 bases between the germline ends. In DNA form, the CDR3 reads TGTGCCAGCAGCCCCCTTATCGAGTACTTC. It is translated as CASSPLIEYF.

The rearrangement joins TRBV5-1 to TRBJ2-7; TRBD1 matches at 7 bases. The CDR3 sequence is 14 residues long. Trimming at V came to 5 bases and at J to 1 base, leaving 6 bases not matched to a gene. Germline V gene sequence: CDR1 SGHRS, CDR2 YFSETQ. In DNA form, the CDR3 reads TGCGCCAGCAGACCGACAGGGACGTCCTACGAGCAGTACTTC. It specifies CASRPTGTSYEQYF. Looking up the rest from reference TRBV5-1 and TRBJ2-7 gives the full variable domain: KAGVTQTPRYLIKTRGQQVTLSCSPISGHRSVSWYQQTPGQGLQFLFEYFSETQRNKGNFPGRFSGRQFSNSRSEMNVSTLELGDSALYLCASRPTGTSYEQYFGPGTRLTVT.

J is TRBJ2-7 and V is TRBV5-3; D unclear. TRBV5-3 is an ORF; its function is uncertain. V was trimmed by 6 bases and J by 4 bases, leaving 26 bases between them. The CDR3 contains 17 residues. CDR3 protein: CARKVKEHLHQRYEQYF. DNA of the CDR3: TGTGCCAGAAAAGTAAAGGAGCACCTGCACCAAAGATACGAGCAGTACTTC.

The chain links TRBV5-1 to TRBJ2-7; D is ambiguous. The CDR3 consists of 13 residues. Per germline, CDR1 SGHRS and CDR2 YFSETQ. V was trimmed by 1 base and J by 5 bases, leaving 10 bases between them. The CDR3 here is CASSLNIRDEQYF. Written as DNA, the CDR3 is TGCGCCAGCAGCTTGAATATTAGGGACGAGCAGTACTTC.

This chain joins TRBV7-2 and TRBJ2-2, with TRBD2 matching 7 bases. The CDR3 contains 16 residues. Germline-derived CDR1 and CDR2 are SGHTA and FQGNSA. The V gene end was trimmed by 1 base and the J gene end by 7 bases; junction bases not matched to a gene: 9. This CDR3 is CASSLDMASGYGELFF. CDR3 DNA: TGTGCCAGCAGCTTAGACATGGCTAGCGGATACGGGGAGCTGTTTTTT. The full variable domain, in which reference TRBV7-2 and TRBJ2-2 provide the parts outside the CDR3, is GAGVSQSPSNKVTEKGKDVELRCDPISGHTALYWYRQSLGQGLEFLIYFQGNSAPDKSGLPSDRFSAERTGGSVSTLTIQRTQQEDSAVYLCASSLDMASGYGELFFGEGSRLTVL.

J is TRBJ2-1 and V is TRBV9; D uncertain. Trimming took 4 bases from V and 3 from J, leaving 14 bases between them. CDR1 and CDR2 (germline): SGDLS, YYNGEE. The CDR3 is made up of 15 amino acids. The CDR3 loop reads CASSPEGRVYNEQFF. The CDR3 DNA sequence: TGTGCCAGCAGCCCCGAAGGAAGGGTCTACAATGAGCAGTTCTTC.

This chain joins TRBV7-8 and TRBJ2-7; perhaps TRBD2 as D (7 bases). The CDR3 consists of 14 residues. Germline lookup yields CDR1 SGHVS and CDR2 FQNEAQ. V lost 0 bases and J 10 bases, leaving 16 bases between the germline ends. Here the CDR3 reads CASSLARGGGEQYF. CDR3 bases: TGTGCCAGCAGCTTAGCGCGTGGAGGGGGGGAACAGTACTTC.

This clone occurred once. CDR3 bases: TGCGCCAGCAGCTGGACTAGCGGGGTCTCCTACGAGCAGTACTTC. Its protein product is CASSWTSGVSYEQYF. This chain uses TRBV5-1 with TRBJ2-7; 12 bases line up with TRBD2. V dropped 3 bases and J dropped 0; count of bases not matched to a gene: 1. This CDR3 region has 15 residues. Per germline, CDR1 SGHRS and CDR2 YFSETQ.

The genes are TRBV7-2 and TRBJ2-5; 7 positions match TRBD2. CDR3 length: 14 amino acids. Germline assignment: CDR1 SGHTA and CDR2 FQGNSA. V lost 11 bases and J lost 5; bases outside the gene matches: 14. This chain's CDR3 is CAGSSGSRRETQYF. The CDR3 bases are TGTGCCGGGTCTAGCGGATCTAGGCGGGAGACCCAGTACTTC.

The V call is TRBV5-4, the J call TRBJ1-2; D unclear. V was clipped by 0 bases and J by 8 bases, with 11 bases between them. The CDR3 is 13 residues long. CDR1 and CDR2 (germline): SGHNT, YYREEE (reference sequence). CDR3: CASSLAGTTGYTF. The CDR3 nucleotides read TGTGCCAGCAGCTTGGCCGGTACAACGGGCTACACCTTC.

The rearrangement uses TRBV19 and TRBJ2-2; no definite D call. Germline-derived CDR1 and CDR2 are LNHDA and SQIVND (reference sequence). The CDR3 runs to 17 residues. V gave up 8 bases and J gave up 4 bases, with 23 bases separating them. CDR3 bases: TGTGCCAGTTCCCCCGACCTTTACAGTGCGCCCACCGGGGAGCTGTTTTTT. Encoded protein: CASSPDLYSAPTGELFF.

The chain couples TRBV5-1 to TRBJ2-7, with 7 bases that match TRBD2. CDR3 length: 15 amino acids. Germline lookup yields CDR1 SGHRS and CDR2 YFSETQ. V gave up 2 bases and J gave up 4 bases; unmatched junction bases: 9. DNA of the CDR3: TGCGCCAGCAGCTTAGGGAGCGGGATCAAATACGAGCAGTACTTC. Translating gives CASSLGSGIKYEQYF.

The chain links TRBV27 to TRBJ2-2, with D perhaps TRBD1 or TRBD2 (6 bases each). CDR3 size: 15 residues. V dropped 6 bases and J dropped 0 bases, with 11 bases sitting between them. The germline CDR1 and CDR2 sequences are MNHEY and SMNVEV (reference sequence). CDR3 sequence (DNA): TGTGCCAGCAGGTGGGGGGCGGCGAACACCGGGGAGCTGTTTTTT. Protein sequence: CASRWGAANTGELFF.

The V and J genes are TRBV19 and TRBJ2-1; D is possibly TRBD1 (5 bases). The CDR3 covers 14 residues. CDR1 is LNHDA and CDR2 is SQIVND in the germline V gene (reference sequence). V shed 0 bases and J shed 8 bases, with 11 bases lying between them. DNA for the CDR3: TGTGCCAGTAGTATAGATGGTTGGGGCGATGAGCAGTTCTTC. The encoded protein is CASSIDGWGDEQFF.

The chain combines TRBV7-6 with TRBJ1-2; D gene uncertain. CDR1 and CDR2 (germline): SGHVS, FNYEAQ. Trimming left V 5 bases short and J 4 bases short, with 11 bases between. This CDR3 is 13 amino acids long. This CDR3 reads CASSIKEGYGYTF. DNA for the CDR3: TGTGCCAGCAGCATAAAAGAAGGCTATGGCTACACCTTC.

The chain links TRBV19 to TRBJ2-7, with 14 positions matching TRBD2. V lost 0 bases and J lost 6; bases outside the gene matches: 10. Germline V CDR1 and CDR2: LNHDA, SQIVND (reference sequence). This CDR3 is built from 18 residues. CDR3 nucleotide sequence: TGTGCCAGTAGTATAGATGTTGGGACTAGCGGGAGTAATTCCGAGCAGTACTTC. It encodes CASSIDVGTSGSNSEQYF.

The V gene is TRBV28, the J gene TRBJ2-1; D is possibly TRBD2 (5 bases). Per germline, CDR1 MDHEN and CDR2 SYDVKM. V shed 5 bases and J shed 12 bases, with 23 bases lying between them. CDR3 size: 15 residues. This CDR3 reads CASSRGLLDSPLQFF. In DNA, the CDR3 is TGTGCCAGCAGTCGCGGACTTTTGGACTCCCCGTTGCAGTTCTTC.